The source of this T cell receptor beta chain is a study of shared clonotypes between healthy human individuals. Clones were sequenced by immunoSEQ multiplex PCR, and TCRdb holds only the in-frame ones, with some missing. Of around 2,000,000 clones listed, 85% to 95% are singletons. Per the germline V gene, CDR1 is LNHDA and CDR2 is SQIVND (reference sequence). The CDR3 spans 15 residues. V was cut by 5 bases and J by 1 base, with 11 bases left in between. The chain joins TRBV19 to TRBJ1-4, with D possibly TRBD1 on 6 matching bases. This TCR was sampled from a man between 18 and 35 years old in good health. Material for sequencing was naive CD4+ T cells sorted from blood. Subset in this sample: CD45RA+ positively selected. In nucleotides, the CDR3 is TGTGCCAGTAGTTCTCAACAGGGAACTAATGAAAAACTGTTTTTT. It is translated as CASSSQQGTNEKLFF.